The TCR beta chain described here comes from a study of blood T cell repertoires in COVID-19. Looking at the study overall: The analysed material was cDNA or gDNA that came from T cells, B-cell-depleted T cells, or PBMCs.

In the original workflow: Amplification with reference gene primers provided the estimates of nucleated cell counts. Method: immunoSEQ multiplex PCR; TCRdb's copy keeps in-frame clones and lacks some. The DNA was the basis for D and trimming; V, J and clone size are from that table. This table has about 150,000 clones, around 90% appearing once. Each participant's cohort was designated according to participant-reported clinical history. A COVID-19 case had been met by exposed participants during the 2 weeks before study entry. Sequencing was carried out using PBMCs or T cells enriched from blood (not recorded which). The clonotype was recovered from a woman aged 35 to 49 who had been exposed to COVID-19.

The CDR3: CASSDTPHRGAVAFF. In nucleotides, the CDR3 is TGTGCCAGCAGTGACACTCCCCACAGGGGCGCGGTGGCTTTCTTT. The V and J genes are TRBV6-1 and TRBJ1-1; 7 bases map to TRBD1. CDR3 size: 15 residues. J lost 11 bases, V lost 3 bases, and 15 bases had no gene match. Germline assignment: CDR1 MNHNS and CDR2 SASEGT.